The 8 T cell receptor beta chains in this list originate from one sample, sequenced in a study of cytomegalovirus exposure and HLA in healthy donors. Both 60 Vbeta primers and 13 Jbeta primers went into the PCR. Clones were sequenced by immunoSEQ multiplex PCR, and TCRdb holds only the in-frame ones, with some missing. This sample's table has around 100,000 clones. Sequenced sample: PBMCs. These receptors were collected from a man aged 40-50 years in good health and CMV-seronegative.

This chain links TRBV7-6 with TRBJ2-6; 8 nucleotides agree with TRBD2. The trim removed 5 bases at V and 2 bases at J, leaving 2 bases unmatched. The CDR3 loop spans 15 amino acids. The germline CDR1 and CDR2 sequences are SGHVS and FNYEAQ. The CDR3 spells CASSPGRAGANVLTF. In nucleotides, the CDR3 is TGTGCCAGCAGCCCCGGGAGGGCTGGGGCCAACGTCCTGACTTTC.

V gene TRBV7-9 combines with J gene TRBJ2-7; the match to TRBD1 covers 9 bases. Trimming at V came to 7 bases and at J to 4 bases, leaving 11 bases not matched to a gene. The CDR3 contains 15 residues. The germline gives CDR1 SEHNR, CDR2 FQNEAQ (reference sequence). The CDR3 here is CASTEGGQGSYEQYF. The CDR3, as DNA: TGTGCCAGCACCGAAGGGGGACAGGGTTCTTACGAGCAGTACTTC. The entire variable domain, with the rest obtained from reference TRBV7-9 and TRBJ2-7, is as follows: DTGVSQNPRHKITKRGQNVTFRCDPISEHNRLYWYRQTLGQGPEFLTYFQNEAQLEKSRLLSDRFSAERPKGSFSTLEIQRTEQGDSAMYLCASTEGGQGSYEQYFGPGTRLTVT.

The V and J genes are TRBV28 and TRBJ1-4; 9 nucleotides agree with TRBD1. Looked up from germline, CDR1 is MDHEN and CDR2 is SYDVKM. This CDR3 is built from 15 residues. The V and J ends lost 6 bases and 4 bases, in that order; junction bases with no gene match: 6. CDR3 region: CASSLEGQGNEKLFF. The CDR3 bases are TGTGCCAGCAGCCTGGAGGGACAGGGTAATGAAAAACTGTTTTTT.

The V call is TRBV11-3, the J call TRBJ2-3; 13 bases fit TRBD2. Germline CDR1 reads SGHNT; CDR2 reads YENEEA. Germline trimming cut 4 bases from V and 3 bases from J; bases unmatched to any gene: 4. This CDR3 has 16 amino acids. The CDR3 protein is CASSSGTSGTTDTQYF. DNA of the CDR3: TGTGCCAGCAGCTCTGGGACTAGCGGGACAACAGATACGCAGTATTTT.

This chain uses TRBV29-1 with TRBJ2-3; TRBD1 agrees at 8 bases. CDR1 and CDR2 from the germline V gene are SQVTM and ANQGSEA. V lost 8 bases, J lost 2 bases, and 9 bases stayed unmatched. The CDR3 runs to 14 residues. CDR3 amino acids: CSTRTGTNTDTQYF. In DNA form, the CDR3 reads TGCAGCACCCGGACAGGGACAAACACAGATACGCAGTATTTT.

This chain uses TRBV11-2 with TRBJ1-1; D gene uncertain. Germline values: CDR1 SGHAT, CDR2 FQNNGV. CDR3 size: 15 residues. V shed 3 bases and J shed 0 bases, with 11 bases lying between them. The CDR3 region has the DNA TGTGCCAGCAGCTTGGGAGTGGGAGTGAACACTGAAGCTTTCTTT. It is translated as CASSLGVGVNTEAFF.

The V call is TRBV10-2, the J call TRBJ2-5, with 8 bases aligning to TRBD1. The trim removed 8 bases at V and 5 bases at J, leaving 10 bases unmatched. CDR1 WSHSY and CDR2 SAAADI come from the germline V gene. The CDR3 loop spans 14 amino acids. CDR3 loop: CASQGQAIRETQYF. The CDR3 DNA reads as TGCGCCAGCCAGGGACAGGCGATTAGGGAGACCCAGTACTTC.

Notes on this clone: The junction departs from germline at one end; a sequencing error may be responsible. The chain recombines TRBV5-5 with TRBJ2-7, with 11 bases matching TRBD1. There are 16 residues in the CDR3. Germline assignment: CDR1 SGHKS and CDR2 YYEKEE (reference sequence). The CDR3 loop reads CASSQATGTGGYEQYF. In DNA, the CDR3 is TGCGCCAGCAGCCAAGCTACCGGGACAGGGGGCTACGAGCAGTACTTC.